This entry features one T cell receptor beta chain sequence. The CDR3 length is 15 residues. Germline CDR1 and CDR2: LGHNA and YSLEER. V shed 1 base and J 3 bases; nucleotides not matched to a gene: 5. These data are taken from a study of control samples from healthy donors and cancer patients. Generated by immunoSEQ multiplex PCR, the TCRdb table keeps only in-frame clones and is missing some. The sample has approximately 170,000 clones, around 93% seen once; the top ten hold about 4%. The sequence was collected from an older woman in good health. The V call is TRBV4-3, the J call TRBJ1-1; 7 bases fit TRBD1. Sequenced: blood. The CDR3 DNA sequence: TGCGCCAGCAGCCAAGCCGCGACAGGGTACACTGAAGCTTTCTTT. It encodes CASSQAATGYTEAFF.